The next 22 T cell receptor beta chains were all read from a single sample in a study of blood T cell repertoires in COVID-19. Method: immunoSEQ multiplex PCR; TCRdb's copy keeps in-frame clones and lacks some. Of tens of thousands of clones in the sample, around four fifths are singletons; the top ten hold 5.8%. The material sequenced was PBMCs or T cells enriched from blood (not recorded which). The origin of the receptors is a woman between 50 and 59 years old with acute COVID-19.

The chain uses TRBV10-1 and TRBJ2-3; no reliable D call. Germline-derived CDR1 and CDR2 are WNHNN and SYGVQD (reference sequence). This CDR3 region has 14 residues. The V and J ends lost 3 bases and 0 bases respectively, with 7 bases between them. CDR3 amino acids: CASSDQLSTDTQYF. The CDR3 DNA follows: TGCGCCAGCAGTGACCAATTGAGCACAGATACGCAGTATTTT.

This chain links TRBV2 with TRBJ2-5; the match to TRBD2 covers 9 bases. Per germline, CDR1 SNHLY and CDR2 FYNNEI. Unmatched junction bases numbered 13, after V lost 7 bases and J lost 7 bases. The CDR3 consists of 15 residues. DNA of the CDR3: TGTGCCAGCATGGGGAGTAGCGGGGGAGAAAGGACCCAGTACTTC. It yields the protein CASMGSSGGERTQYF.

This chain uses TRBV7-8 with TRBJ2-5; no firm D call. The CDR3 has 13 amino acids. V gave up 4 bases and J gave up 1 base, with 7 bases separating them. Per germline, CDR1 SGHVS and CDR2 FQNEAQ. The CDR3 region is CASSSGFQETQYF. CDR3 nucleotide sequence: TGTGCCAGCAGCTCTGGCTTCCAAGAGACCCAGTACTTC.

The V and J genes are TRBV5-4 and TRBJ2-2; 8 nucleotides agree with TRBD2. The V gene end was trimmed by 6 bases and the J gene end by 4 bases; junction bases not matched to a gene: 8. CDR1 SGHNT and CDR2 YYREEE come from the germline V gene (reference sequence). The CDR3 covers 15 residues. The CDR3 region is CASNRNRGGTGELFF. For the CDR3, the DNA is TGTGCCAGCAACCGTAATCGGGGGGGCACCGGGGAGCTGTTTTTT.

V and J are TRBV11-2 and TRBJ2-3, with 9 bases identical to TRBD2. Germline CDR1 SGHAT, CDR2 FQNNGV. The CDR3 length is 16 residues. J gave up 3 bases and V 0 bases, and 4 bases lay outside the gene matches. The DNA of the CDR3 is TGTGCCAGCAGCTTAGATCAGGGACTAGCAACAGATACGCAGTATTTT. It codes for CASSLDQGLATDTQYF.

V is TRBV15 and J is TRBJ2-7; the D gene is possibly TRBD1 (7 bases). Germline CDR1 reads LNHNV; CDR2 reads YYDKDF (reference sequence). The CDR3 contains 12 residues. V was cut by 6 bases and J by 12 bases, with 18 bases left in between. CDR3 loop: CATSIPRGTAYF. CDR3 DNA sequence: TGTGCCACCAGTATCCCTCGCGGGACAGCGTACTTC.

The chain uses TRBV28 and TRBJ2-7; 7 bases are a match to TRBD1. The CDR3 sequence is 11 residues long. Germline V gene sequence: CDR1 MDHEN, CDR2 SYDVKM. Unmatched junction bases numbered 2, after V lost 6 bases and J lost 6 bases. The CDR3 DNA reads TGTGCCAGCAGGAGGGGGCCCGAGCAGTACTTC. Translating gives CASRRGPEQYF.

This sequence joins TRBV7-8 and TRBJ1-1; 9 bases agree with TRBD1. In germline, CDR1 is SGHVS, CDR2 FQNEAQ. The V segment lost 5 bases and the J segment 1 base; nucleotides outside the gene matches: 5. The CDR3 is 15 amino acids. CDR3 amino acids: CASSGRQGGNTEAFF. The CDR3 bases are TGTGCCAGCAGCGGGAGACAGGGGGGGAACACTGAAGCTTTCTTT.

The V call is TRBV19, the J call TRBJ1-1; maybe TRBD1 (5 bases). Germline values: CDR1 LNHDA, CDR2 SQIVND (reference sequence). Trimming stripped 3 bases from V and 3 bases from J, with 14 bases between. The CDR3 consists of 15 residues. As DNA, the CDR3 is TGTGCCAGTAGTATTGGGGCCCCGGGGGACACTGAAGCTTTCTTT. It encodes CASSIGAPGDTEAFF.

The chain uses TRBV4-2 and TRBJ2-4; TRBD2 might be the D (5 bases). The CDR3 loop spans 14 amino acids. The V gene's germline CDR1 is LGHNA and CDR2 YNFKEQ. Trimming pared 3 bases from V and 8 bases from J, leaving 14 bases between. Here the CDR3 reads CASSHQEVGDIQYF. CDR3 coding DNA: TGTGCCAGCAGCCACCAGGAGGTTGGGGACATTCAGTACTTC.

This clone has ten or more counts. The chain joins TRBV15 to TRBJ1-5, with D tentatively TRBD1 (5 bases). V shed 5 bases and J shed 4 bases, with 6 bases lying between them. The CDR3 is 12 amino acids. The germline V gene encodes CDR1 LNHNV and CDR2 YYDKDF (reference sequence). CDR3 amino acids: CATSPGNQPQHF. Written as DNA, the CDR3 is TGTGCCACCAGCCCAGGGAATCAGCCCCAGCATTTT.

The V and J genes are TRBV12-5 and TRBJ2-7; no definite D call. The germline V and J ends were trimmed by 2 bases and 1 base, with 3 bases remaining between them. The CDR3 runs 12 residues. The V gene's germline CDR1 is LGHNT and CDR2 FRNRAP. CDR3 DNA sequence: TGTGCTAGTGGTTTGTCGTCCTACGAGCAGTACTTC. This codes for CASGLSSYEQYF. Together with reference TRBV12-5 and TRBJ2-7, the CDR3 gives the full variable domain: DARVTQTPRHKVTEMGQEVTMRCQPILGHNTVFWYRQTMMQGLELLAYFRNRAPLDDSGMPKDRFSAEMPDATLATLKIQPSEPRDSAVYFCASGLSSYEQYFGPGTRLTVT.

V gene TRBV3-1 (or the pseudogene TRBV3-2) combines with J gene TRBJ2-7; no definite D call. The germline V gene has CDR1 LGHDT and CDR2 YNNKEL (reference sequence). The CDR3 has 11 amino acids. V was trimmed by 4 bases and J by 4 bases, leaving 5 bases between them. The CDR3 DNA reads as TGTGCCAGCAGCCTCCAATACGAGCAGTACTTC. This codes for CASSLQYEQYF.

The rearrangement links TRBV5-1 to TRBJ1-2; weak D call: TRBD1 (5 bases). There are 12 residues in the CDR3. CDR1 and CDR2 (germline): SGHRS, YFSETQ. Trimming removed 4 bases at V and 8 bases at J, with 12 bases between. CDR3 DNA sequence: TGCGCCAGCAGCACGGGGGAGCGGGGCTACACCTTC. Its translation is CASSTGERGYTF.

The chain employs TRBV5-1 and TRBJ2-3; perhaps TRBD2 as D (7 bases). CDR1 and CDR2 from the germline V gene are SGHRS and YFSETQ. The germline V and J ends were trimmed by 2 bases and 3 bases, with 13 bases remaining between them. The CDR3 loop spans 15 amino acids. The chain's CDR3 is CASSLRGAGTDTQYF. The CDR3 DNA follows: TGCGCCAGCAGCTTACGGGGGGCAGGAACAGATACGCAGTATTTT.

V usage is TRBV12-3 or TRBV12-4 and J usage is TRBJ2-2; TRBD1 is a possible D gene (7 bases). The V gene lost 7 bases and the J gene lost 7 bases, with 13 bases spanning the gap. The CDR3 loop spans 13 amino acids. CDR3 nucleotides: TGTGCCAGCACGTTTCAGGGGGGCGGGGAGCTGTTTTTT. Amino acids: CASTFQGGGELFF.

This sequence joins TRBV7-8 and TRBJ1-1, with D possibly TRBD1 on 5 matching bases. Germline V gives CDR1 SGHVS, CDR2 FQNEAQ. The CDR3 consists of 12 residues. V lost 5 bases to trimming and J lost 6 bases, with 10 bases between them. CDR3 nucleotides: TGTGCCAGCAGCCCACAGGTGGCTGAAGCTTTCTTT. This translates into CASSPQVAEAFF.

J is TRBJ2-7 and V is TRBV4-2; 8 nucleotides line up with TRBD1. CDR1 is LGHNA, CDR2 YNFKEQ, per germline. Trimming removed 5 bases from V and 3 bases from J; junction bases left unmatched: 15. The CDR3 runs 17 residues. The CDR3 here is CASSERIRQGFLYEQYF. CDR3 DNA: TGTGCCAGCAGCGAAAGAATTCGACAGGGGTTTCTCTACGAGCAGTACTTC.

The chain carries TRBV5-4 and TRBJ2-3, with 9 bases matching TRBD2. This CDR3 is 16 amino acids long. V was clipped by 0 bases and J by 2 bases; unmatched bases: 4. Germline loops: CDR1 SGHNT, CDR2 YYREEE (reference sequence). As DNA, the CDR3 is TGTGCCAGCAGCTTGGCGCGGGGGGGCCCCACAGATACGCAGTATTTT. It codes for CASSLARGGPTDTQYF. The full variable domain, in which reference TRBV5-4 and TRBJ2-3 provide the parts outside the CDR3, is ETGVTQSPTHLIKTRGQQVTLRCSSQSGHNTVSWYQQALGQGPQFIFQYYREEENGRGNFPPRFSGLQFPNYSSELNVNALELDDSALYLCASSLARGGPTDTQYFGPGTRLTVL.

This clone was counted between two and nine times. The V gene is TRBV7-3, the J gene TRBJ2-2; 8 nucleotides agree with TRBD2. V was clipped by 0 bases and J by 6 bases; unmatched bases: 6. CDR1 SGHTA and CDR2 FQGTGA come from the germline V gene. The CDR3 totals 16 residues. Written as DNA, the CDR3 is TGTGCCAGCAGCTTAACGGTCGGGGGGGCGGCCGGGGAGCTGTTTTTT. Its protein product is CASSLTVGGAAGELFF. Complete variable domain (other parts from reference TRBV7-3 and TRBJ2-2): GAGVSQTPSNKVTEKGKYVELRCDPISGHTALYWYRQSLGQGPEFLIYFQGTGAADDSGLPNDRFFAVRPEGSVSTLKIQRTERGDSAVYLCASSLTVGGAAGELFFGEGSRLTVL.

This sequence joins TRBV7-9 and TRBJ2-3; 15 bases align to TRBD2. In germline, CDR1 is SEHNR, CDR2 FQNEAQ (reference sequence). Losses at the gene ends were 5 bases for V and 0 bases for J; bases not matched to a gene: 6. The CDR3 loop spans 18 amino acids. In DNA form, the CDR3 reads TGTGCCAGCAGCCCTCGGACTAGCGGGGGGGGGAGCACAGATACGCAGTATTTT. This sequence encodes CASSPRTSGGGSTDTQYF.

This rearrangement joins TRBV2 to TRBJ2-3; TRBD2 is a possible D gene (6 bases). Trimming stripped 7 bases from V and 3 bases from J, with 14 bases between. The CDR3 totals 14 residues. CDR1 is SNHLY, CDR2 FYNNEI, per germline. The CDR3 loop reads CASTEQLATDTQYF. CDR3 coding DNA: TGTGCCAGCACCGAACAGCTAGCGACAGATACGCAGTATTTT. The whole variable domain, filled in from reference TRBV2 and TRBJ2-3, reads EPEVTQTPSHQVTQMGQEVILRCVPISNHLYFYWYRQILGQKVEFLVSFYNNEISEKSEIFDDQFSVERPDGSNFTLKIRSTKLEDSAMYFCASTEQLATDTQYFGPGTRLTVL.